The 20 T cell receptor beta chains below all came from one sample that was sequenced in a study of cytomegalovirus exposure and HLA in healthy donors. Amplification used 60 Vbeta primers and 13 Jbeta primers. Assay: immunoSEQ multiplex PCR; the TCRdb copy retains only in-frame clones and omits some. The clone table shows about 170,000 clones, with the ten largest holding approximately 0.72%. Sequenced sample: PBMCs. Every receptor here comes from a woman under 30 in good health and CMV-seropositive.

The CDR3 spells CASSAWTGNTEAFF. DNA of the CDR3: TGCGCCAGCAGCGCCTGGACAGGGAACACTGAAGCTTTCTTT. The chain employs TRBV5-1 and TRBJ1-1; 7 nucleotides agree with TRBD1. Germline V CDR1 and CDR2: SGHRS, YFSETQ. This CDR3 contains 14 residues. Trimming cost V 4 bases and J 1 base; bases outside gene matches: 4.

CDR3 amino acids: CASSLHSGWAFF. The CDR3 region has the DNA TGCGCCAGCAGTCTTCATTCGGGGTGGGCTTTCTTT. The rearrangement links TRBV23-1 to TRBJ1-1; D not certain. TRBV23-1 is classed as an ORF, of uncertain function. This CDR3 is built from 12 residues. Trimming pared 4 bases from V and 11 bases from J, leaving 14 bases between.

The CDR3 nucleotides read TGTGCCAGCAGCTTAGATACTGGGCGGGGGTACACTGAAGCTTTCTTT. Protein sequence: CASSLDTGRGYTEAFF. This chain joins TRBV11-2 and TRBJ1-1, with a weak D call TRBD1 (5 bases). The V end lost 0 bases, the J end lost 3 bases, and 14 bases lay between the germline ends. This CDR3 contains 16 residues. Germline loops: CDR1 SGHAT, CDR2 FQNNGV.

The chain joins TRBV4-3 to TRBJ1-1; 7 bases fit TRBD1. Trimming at V came to 3 bases and at J to 11 bases, leaving 18 bases not matched to a gene. CDR1 and CDR2 (germline): LGHNA, YSLEER. The CDR3 covers 16 residues. CDR3 region: CASSHSWGQSTSVAFF. The CDR3 nucleotides read TGCGCCAGCAGCCACTCATGGGGACAGTCTACGAGTGTGGCTTTCTTT.

The genes are TRBV10-1 and TRBJ2-4, with 11 bases fitting TRBD1. Germline CDR1 reads WNHNN; CDR2 reads SYGVQD (reference sequence). Trimming took 7 bases from V and 0 from J; bases not matched to a gene: 8. This CDR3 contains 17 residues. This CDR3 reads CASNPGQGDVAKNIQYF. The CDR3 nucleotides read TGCGCCAGCAATCCGGGACAGGGGGACGTAGCCAAAAACATTCAGTACTTC.

V and J are TRBV19 and TRBJ1-6; weak D call: TRBD1 (6 bases). Per the germline V gene, CDR1 is LNHDA and CDR2 is SQIVND (reference sequence). V shed 3 bases and J shed 9 bases, with 12 bases lying between them. The length of the CDR3 is 14 residues. CDR3: CASSMGRGSSPLHF. CDR3 nucleotide sequence: TGTGCCAGTAGTATGGGTAGGGGGAGTTCACCCCTCCACTTT.

V is TRBV6-5 and J is TRBJ2-7; 10 bases are a match to TRBD1. This CDR3 spans 15 amino acids. Germline CDR1 reads MNHEY; CDR2 reads SVGAGI. V shed 0 bases, J shed 4 bases, and the junction held 3 bases outside the gene matches. The CDR3 is CASSYSTGGIYEQYF. The CDR3 DNA sequence: TGTGCCAGCAGTTACTCGACAGGGGGCATTTACGAGCAGTACTTC.

The V gene is TRBV9, the J gene TRBJ2-1; 12 nucleotides line up with TRBD2. Germline trimming cut 0 bases from V and 6 bases from J; bases unmatched to any gene: 4. The CDR3 loop spans 16 amino acids. Germline V gene sequence: CDR1 SGDLS, CDR2 YYNGEE. The CDR3 is CASSVGRTSGVNEQFF. For the CDR3, the DNA is TGTGCCAGCAGCGTAGGCAGGACTAGCGGGGTCAATGAGCAGTTCTTC. Based on the CDR3 plus reference TRBV9 and TRBJ2-1, the full variable domain is DSGVTQTPKHLITATGQRVTLRCSPRSGDLSVYWYQQSLDQGLQFLIQYYNGEERAKGNILERFSAQQFPDLHSELNLSSLELGDSALYFCASSVGRTSGVNEQFFGPGTRLTVL.

This sequence joins TRBV27 and TRBJ1-1; 9 nucleotides agree with TRBD1. V was clipped by 7 bases and J by 6 bases; unmatched bases: 18. From germline, CDR1 is MNHEY and CDR2 SMNVEV (reference sequence). The CDR3 is made up of 17 amino acids. The CDR3 DNA sequence: TGTGCCAGCACCCGCCGTTTAGGGACAGGGCTCTTCGCTGAAGCTTTCTTT. This encodes CASTRRLGTGLFAEAFF.

This sequence joins TRBV19 and TRBJ1-5; D is ambiguous. Germline CDR1 is LNHDA and CDR2 is SQIVND (reference sequence). Trimming took off 7 bases at V and 4 bases at J, with 17 bases between the two ends. This CDR3 contains 15 residues. CDR3 DNA: TGTGCCAGTAAAAACACTCCGGGTAAGAATCAGCCCCAGCATTTT. Translating it yields CASKNTPGKNQPQHF.

The chain has TRBV28 and TRBJ1-2, with 11 positions matching TRBD1. J gave up 4 bases and V 6 bases, and 4 bases lay outside the gene matches. Germline V CDR1 and CDR2: MDHEN, SYDVKM. CDR3 length equals 14 residues. The CDR3 reads CASSAGTGGYGYTF. The CDR3 DNA follows: TGTGCCAGCAGCGCCGGGACAGGGGGCTATGGCTACACCTTC.

CDR3 sequence reads: CASSPGQIFTEAFF. The CDR3 region has the DNA TGCGCCAGCAGCCCCGGACAGATCTTCACTGAAGCTTTCTTT. This chain connects TRBV5-1 to TRBJ1-1; possibly TRBD1 for D (6 bases). The CDR3 is made up of 14 amino acids. From germline, CDR1 is SGHRS and CDR2 YFSETQ. V lost 4 bases to trimming and J lost 4 bases, with 14 bases between them.

The chain links TRBV5-1 to TRBJ2-1, with a weak D call TRBD1 (5 bases). CDR1 SGHRS and CDR2 YFSETQ come from the germline V gene. The V end was cut by 0 bases, the J end by 5 bases, with 12 bases between. The CDR3 is 15 residues long. The CDR3 DNA sequence: TGCGCCAGCAGCTTGGGTTTCGGCAGGGACAATGAGCAGTTCTTC. It encodes CASSLGFGRDNEQFF.

V is TRBV5-6 and J is TRBJ1-5, with D perhaps TRBD1 (5 bases). CDR1 and CDR2 (germline): SGHDT, YYEEEE. V lost 3 bases to trimming and J lost 1 base, with 11 bases between them. This CDR3 region has 15 residues. The CDR3 nucleotides read TGTGCCAGCAGCTGGGGCCCTGACAGCAATCAGCCCCAGCATTTT. The encoded protein is CASSWGPDSNQPQHF.

The chain is built from TRBV7-6 and TRBJ1-5, with D perhaps matching TRBD1 (6 bases). Germline-derived CDR1 and CDR2 are SGHVS and FNYEAQ. The CDR3 spans 21 residues. V dropped 1 base and J dropped 1 base, with 26 bases sitting between them. Here the CDR3 DNA reads TGTGCCAGCAGCTTAGTCTTTCGGGACACCAGGGTCCCTTGGAGCAATCAGCCCCAGCATTTT. It encodes CASSLVFRDTRVPWSNQPQHF. The whole variable domain, remainder taken from reference TRBV7-6 and TRBJ1-5, is GAGVSQSPRYKVTKRGQDVALRCDPISGHVSLYWYRQALGQGPEFLTYFNYEAQQDKSGLPNDRFSAERPEGSISTLTIQRTEQRDSAMYRCASSLVFRDTRVPWSNQPQHFGDGTRLSIL.

This chain connects TRBV6-1 to TRBJ2-7, with 8 bases lining up with TRBD2. V lost 5 bases and J lost 4; bases outside the gene matches: 10. CDR3 length equals 15 residues. Germline lookup yields CDR1 MNHNS and CDR2 SASEGT. DNA of the CDR3: TGTGCCAGCAGTCCCCGGGGAAGCGGGAGTTACGAGCAGTACTTC. Translating it yields CASSPRGSGSYEQYF.

This rearrangement joins TRBV5-6 to TRBJ2-5, with 7 bases fitting TRBD1. The assigned J gene may be wrong: the sequence end matches TRBJ2-7 better. Germline CDR1 and CDR2: SGHDT and YYEEEE. The CDR3 consists of 14 residues. The CDR3 DNA reads as TGTGCCAGCAGCAACAGGGGTGCCAGCTACGAGCAGTACTTC. It is translated as CASSNRGASYEQYF.

The DNA of the CDR3 is TGTGCCAGCAGTGTTGAGCGGGTCGCCTCCTACGAGCAGTACTTC. As protein: CASSVERVASYEQYF. The V call is TRBV2, the J call TRBJ2-5; D possibly corresponds to TRBD2 (6 bases). The assigned J gene may be wrong: the sequence end matches TRBJ2-7 better. The germline CDR1 and CDR2 sequences are SNHLY and FYNNEI. The CDR3 is 15 residues long.

DNA for the CDR3: TGTGCCAGCGGCCGACTAGATGGGGCCAACGTCCTGACTTTC. As protein: CASGRLDGANVLTF. The chain combines TRBV6-5 with TRBJ2-6, with a weak D call TRBD2 (6 bases). V lost 8 bases and J 3 bases, leaving 11 bases between the germline ends. The V gene's germline CDR1 is MNHEY and CDR2 SVGAGI. CDR3 length equals 14 residues.

The chain couples TRBV18 to TRBJ2-7; 13 bases agree with TRBD2. The trim removed 1 base at V and 7 bases at J, leaving 10 bases unmatched. Germline loops: CDR1 KGHSH, CDR2 LQKENI. CDR3 length: 17 residues. The CDR3 region has the DNA TGTGCCAGCTCACCACAGGATTCTGGACTAGCGGGAGCTGAGCAGTACTTC. This encodes CASSPQDSGLAGAEQYF.